The 21 T cell receptor beta chains below were found in one sample sequenced in a study of technical replicates of blood from a handful of donors. Data came from immunoSEQ multiplex PCR; TCRdb stores just in-frame clones and leaves some out. This sample carries about 85,000 clones, 85% to 95% of them seen once, and the ten largest clones take 0.2% to 0.3%. Sequencing used T cells isolated from PBMCs. The source of these receptors is a human donor in good health.

This chain connects TRBV6-4 to TRBJ1-2; D is ambiguous. Looked up from germline, CDR1 is MRHNA and CDR2 is SNTAGT. Trimming pared 5 bases from V and 8 bases from J, leaving 12 bases between. This CDR3 has 12 amino acids. The CDR3, as DNA: TGTGCCAGCAGTTCCCACGAGACAGGCTACACCTTC. Its translation: CASSSHETGYTF.

The V and J genes are TRBV5-1 and TRBJ1-1; D is ambiguous. The germline V gene encodes CDR1 SGHRS and CDR2 YFSETQ. Between the trimmed V and J ends, which lost 0 bases and 3 bases, there was a span of 9 bases. The CDR3 has 14 residues. The CDR3 loop is CASSLGGVDTEAFF. The DNA for the CDR3 is TGCGCCAGCAGCTTGGGAGGTGTAGACACTGAAGCTTTCTTT.

This sequence joins TRBV7-6 and TRBJ1-4, with a tentative D call TRBD1 (5 bases). The length of the CDR3 is 15 residues. The V gene lost 1 base and the J gene lost 5 bases, with 11 bases spanning the gap. CDR1 SGHVS and CDR2 FNYEAQ come from the germline V gene. The CDR3 bases are TGTGCCAGCAGCTTAGGGGGGGGTAGGAATGAAAAACTGTTTTTT. Protein: CASSLGGGRNEKLFF.

V and J are TRBV5-1 and TRBJ2-5; 10 nucleotides agree with TRBD2. The CDR3 is 14 amino acids. Per germline, CDR1 SGHRS and CDR2 YFSETQ. Germline trimming cut 3 bases from V and 2 bases from J; bases unmatched to any gene: 1. The CDR3 sequence is CASSSLAGQETQYF. The DNA of the CDR3 is TGCGCCAGCAGCTCACTAGCGGGGCAAGAGACCCAGTACTTC.

V is TRBV7-3 and J is TRBJ2-1, with 10 bases lining up with TRBD2. Germline loops: CDR1 SGHTA, CDR2 FQGTGA. Germline trimming cut 2 bases from V and 2 bases from J; bases unmatched to any gene: 9. The CDR3 loop spans 18 amino acids. The CDR3 nucleotides read TGTGCCAGCAGCTTATGGCCTAGCGGGGGAGCTACCTACAATGAGCAGTTCTTC. It codes for CASSLWPSGGATYNEQFF. Drawing the rest from reference TRBV7-3 and TRBJ2-1, the complete variable domain is GAGVSQTPSNKVTEKGKYVELRCDPISGHTALYWYRQSLGQGPEFLIYFQGTGAADDSGLPNDRFFAVRPEGSVSTLKIQRTERGDSAVYLCASSLWPSGGATYNEQFFGPGTRLTVL.

This clone was seen just once. This chain joins TRBV5-1 and TRBJ1-1; the D gene is possibly TRBD1 (5 bases). The CDR3 spans 16 residues. The germline gives CDR1 SGHRS, CDR2 YFSETQ. The V end was cut by 0 bases, the J end by 4 bases, with 16 bases between. The CDR3 region is CASSLDGVGGGTEAFF. The CDR3 DNA reads TGCGCCAGCAGCTTGGACGGGGTGGGGGGTGGCACTGAAGCTTTCTTT.

This chain joins TRBV7-3 and TRBJ2-7; 9 nucleotides line up with TRBD1. Germline CDR1 SGHTA, CDR2 FQGTGA. V gave up 6 bases and J gave up 2 bases; unmatched junction bases: 8. The CDR3 runs 15 residues. The CDR3 nucleotides are TGTGCCAGCAGTCGGACCGGGACAGGGACCTACGAGCAGTACTTC. It yields the protein CASSRTGTGTYEQYF.

The chain recombines TRBV5-1 with TRBJ2-2; 8 positions match TRBD1. V dropped 5 bases and J dropped 3; count of bases not matched to a gene: 3. The CDR3 has 14 residues. CDR1 and CDR2 from the germline V gene are SGHRS and YFSETQ. The CDR3 bases are TGCGCCAGCAGACCGACAGGGGACACCGGGGAGCTGTTTTTT. This codes for CASRPTGDTGELFF.

The CDR3 is CASSFTKGVVSPLHF. In DNA form, the CDR3 reads TGTGCCAGCAGTTTCACGAAGGGGGTAGTCTCACCCCTCCACTTT. This chain links TRBV28 with TRBJ1-6, with a tentative D call TRBD1 (6 bases). Germline CDR1 and CDR2: MDHEN and SYDVKM. This CDR3 has 15 residues. Trimming removed 3 bases from V and 10 bases from J, with 16 bases in between.

Of note for this clone: The junction shows a germline mismatch at one end, possibly a read error. The chain joins TRBV7-7 to TRBJ2-5; D may be TRBD1 (6 bases). The CDR3 covers 15 residues. Germline V gene lookup returns CDR1 SSHAT and CDR2 FNYEAQ (reference sequence). CDR3 protein: CASSPRTDWGETQYF. CDR3 coding DNA: TGTGCTAGCAGCCCGCGGACAGACTGGGGGGAGACCCAGTACTTC.

CDR3 nucleotide sequence: TGTGCCAGCAGTTTAAAGGCAGGGGTGGGGGAAGAGACCCAGTACTTC. Protein: CASSLKAGVGEETQYF. The gene calls are TRBV28 and TRBJ2-5; TRBD1 might be the D (6 bases). From germline, CDR1 is MDHEN and CDR2 SYDVKM. Between the trimmed V and J ends, which lost 2 bases and 3 bases, there was a span of 16 bases. This CDR3 region has 16 residues.

The chain combines TRBV4-2 with TRBJ1-5, with D perhaps TRBD1 (6 bases). The length of the CDR3 is 18 residues. V gave up 2 bases and J gave up 7 bases, with 24 bases separating them. Germline V gene data show CDR1 as LGHNA and CDR2 as YNFKEQ. CDR3 sequence: CASSQPSQQQGRGQPQHF. The CDR3 nucleotides are TGTGCCAGCAGCCAACCAAGCCAGCAACAGGGTCGTGGACAGCCCCAGCATTTT.

The chain is built from TRBV7-9 and TRBJ1-5, with D hard to call. Trimming left V 1 base short and J 5 bases short, with 6 bases between. This CDR3 has 13 residues. The germline V gene encodes CDR1 SEHNR and CDR2 FQNEAQ (reference sequence). The CDR3 DNA reads as TGTGCCAGCAGCTTAGTCGGGGATCAGCCCCAGCATTTT. Translation: CASSLVGDQPQHF.

The chain combines TRBV28 with TRBJ1-3; D gene ambiguous. This CDR3 region has 17 residues. V was shortened by 3 bases and J by 2 bases, with 17 bases between the two germline ends. Germline V gene sequence: CDR1 MDHEN, CDR2 SYDVKM. CDR3 DNA sequence: TGTGCCAGCAGTTTTCACCCCGACGGGTTCGCTGGAAACACCATATATTTT. It yields the protein CASSFHPDGFAGNTIYF.

This sequence joins TRBV19 and TRBJ2-3; 7 positions agree with TRBD1. The CDR3 is 15 residues long. In germline, CDR1 is LNHDA, CDR2 SQIVND (reference sequence). V shed 6 bases and J 2 bases; nucleotides not matched to a gene: 8. The CDR3 nucleotides read TGTGCCAGTAGACCCCCCGGGACAGCCACAGATACGCAGTATTTT. Protein: CASRPPGTATDTQYF.

This rearrangement joins TRBV7-9 to TRBJ1-2; no reliable D call. Germline V CDR1 and CDR2: SEHNR, FQNEAQ (reference sequence). CDR3 length: 11 residues. The germline V and J ends were trimmed by 8 bases and 8 bases, with 12 bases remaining between them. CDR3 sequence: CASSRMRGYTF. CDR3 DNA: TGTGCCAGCTCCCGAATGAGAGGCTACACCTTC.

This chain connects TRBV5-8 to TRBJ2-5; the match to TRBD1 covers 10 bases. Trimming cost V 0 bases and J 2 bases; bases outside gene matches: 1. CDR1 and CDR2 (germline): SGHTS, YDEGEE. The CDR3 totals 15 residues. CDR3 sequence: CASSLGQGAQETQYF. CDR3 DNA sequence: TGTGCCAGCAGCTTGGGACAGGGGGCGCAAGAGACCCAGTACTTC.

This chain uses TRBV28 with TRBJ2-2; TRBD2 matches at 9 bases. Germline values: CDR1 MDHEN, CDR2 SYDVKM. The CDR3 extends over 21 amino acids. J lost 3 bases, V lost 6 bases, and 23 bases had no gene match. CDR3 amino acids: CASSPSGIGSGSRGDTGELFF. The CDR3 DNA is TGTGCCAGCAGCCCTTCCGGAATAGGTAGCGGGAGTAGGGGAGACACCGGGGAGCTGTTTTTT.

This clone was counted once. This chain uses TRBV10-3 with TRBJ2-1; D ambiguous. Germline CDR1 ENHRY, CDR2 SYGVKD. CDR3 length: 15 residues. V lost 4 bases and J 0 bases, leaving 10 bases between the germline ends. The CDR3 region has the DNA TGTGCCATCAGTGCCAACCTAGGCTCCTACAATGAGCAGTTCTTC. It yields the protein CAISANLGSYNEQFF.

The chain recombines TRBV15 with TRBJ1-2; D is unclear. V lost 0 bases, J lost 3 bases, and 8 bases lay in between. Germline V gives CDR1 LNHNV, CDR2 YYDKDF (reference sequence). CDR3 size: 14 residues. CDR3 protein: CATSRDGEHYGYTF. CDR3 in DNA: TGTGCCACCAGCAGAGACGGGGAACACTATGGCTACACCTTC.

The chain is built from TRBV7-6 and TRBJ2-5, with D perhaps TRBD2 (5 bases). This CDR3 comprises 18 residues. Germline CDR1 SGHVS, CDR2 FNYEAQ. V was pared by 0 bases and J by 1 base, with 18 bases between. The CDR3: CASSLATPEARFQETQYF. CDR3 sequence (DNA): TGTGCCAGCAGCTTAGCAACTCCGGAGGCGCGTTTCCAAGAGACCCAGTACTTC.